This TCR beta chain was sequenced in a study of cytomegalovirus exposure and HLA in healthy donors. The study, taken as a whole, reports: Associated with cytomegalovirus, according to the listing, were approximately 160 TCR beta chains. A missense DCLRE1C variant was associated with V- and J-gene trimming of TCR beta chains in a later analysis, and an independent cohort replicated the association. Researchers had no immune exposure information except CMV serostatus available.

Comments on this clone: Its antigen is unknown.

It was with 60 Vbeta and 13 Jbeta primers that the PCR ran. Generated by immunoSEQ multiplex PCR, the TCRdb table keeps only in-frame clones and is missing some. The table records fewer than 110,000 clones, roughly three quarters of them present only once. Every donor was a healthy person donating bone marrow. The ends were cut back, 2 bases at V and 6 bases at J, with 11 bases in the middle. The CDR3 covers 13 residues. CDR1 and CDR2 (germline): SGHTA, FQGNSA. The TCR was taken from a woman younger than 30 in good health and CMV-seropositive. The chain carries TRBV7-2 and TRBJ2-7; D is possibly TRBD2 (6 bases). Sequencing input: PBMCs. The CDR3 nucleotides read TGTGCCAGCAGCTTATGGGCCGGGAGCGAGCAGTACTTC. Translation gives CASSLWAGSEQYF.